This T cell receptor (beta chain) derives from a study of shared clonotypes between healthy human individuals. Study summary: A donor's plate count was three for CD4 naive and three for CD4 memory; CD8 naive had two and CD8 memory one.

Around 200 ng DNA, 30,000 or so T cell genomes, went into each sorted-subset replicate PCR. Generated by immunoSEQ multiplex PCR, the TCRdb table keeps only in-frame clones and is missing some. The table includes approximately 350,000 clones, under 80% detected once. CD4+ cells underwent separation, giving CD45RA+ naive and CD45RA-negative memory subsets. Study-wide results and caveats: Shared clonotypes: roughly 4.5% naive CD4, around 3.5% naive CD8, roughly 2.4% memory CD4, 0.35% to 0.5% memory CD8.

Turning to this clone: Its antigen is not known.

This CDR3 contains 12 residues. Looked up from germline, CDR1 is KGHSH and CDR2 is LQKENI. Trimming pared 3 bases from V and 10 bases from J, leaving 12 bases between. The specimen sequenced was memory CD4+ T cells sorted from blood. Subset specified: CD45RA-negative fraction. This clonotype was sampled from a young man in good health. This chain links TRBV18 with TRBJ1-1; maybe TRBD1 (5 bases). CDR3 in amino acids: CASSPTIGTAFF. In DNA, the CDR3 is TGTGCCAGCTCACCGACAATCGGGACAGCTTTCTTT.